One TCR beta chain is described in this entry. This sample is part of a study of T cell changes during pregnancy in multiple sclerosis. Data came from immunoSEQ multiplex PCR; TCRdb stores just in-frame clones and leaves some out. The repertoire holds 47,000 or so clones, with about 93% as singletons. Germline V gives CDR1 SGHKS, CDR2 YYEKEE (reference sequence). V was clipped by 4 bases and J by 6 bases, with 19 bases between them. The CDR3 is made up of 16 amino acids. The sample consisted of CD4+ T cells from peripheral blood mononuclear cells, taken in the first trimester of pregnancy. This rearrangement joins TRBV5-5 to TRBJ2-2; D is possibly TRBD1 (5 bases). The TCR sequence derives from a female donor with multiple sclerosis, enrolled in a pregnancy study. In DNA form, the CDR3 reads TGTGCCAGCAGCCCGACAGTTGGCGGAGTTCCCGGGGAGCTGTTTTTT. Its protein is CASSPTVGGVPGELFF.